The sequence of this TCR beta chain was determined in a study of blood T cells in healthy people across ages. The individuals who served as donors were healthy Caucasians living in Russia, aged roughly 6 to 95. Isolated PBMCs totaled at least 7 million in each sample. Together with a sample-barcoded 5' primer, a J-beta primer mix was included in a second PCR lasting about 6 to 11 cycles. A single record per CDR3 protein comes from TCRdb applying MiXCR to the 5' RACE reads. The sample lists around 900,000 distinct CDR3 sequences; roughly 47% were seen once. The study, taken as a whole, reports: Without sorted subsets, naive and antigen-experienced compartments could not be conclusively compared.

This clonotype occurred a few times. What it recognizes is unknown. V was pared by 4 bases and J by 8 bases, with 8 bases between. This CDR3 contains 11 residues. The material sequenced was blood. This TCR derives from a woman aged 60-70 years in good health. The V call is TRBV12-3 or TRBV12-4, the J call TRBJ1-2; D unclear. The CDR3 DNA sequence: TGTGCCAGCAGTTCGGACGTCGGCTACACCTTC. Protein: CASSSDVGYTF.